The 4 T cell receptor beta chains below come from one sample, sequenced in a study of control samples from healthy donors and cancer patients. Some clones are missing from TCRdb's copy, which holds only in-frame ones; the method was immunoSEQ multiplex PCR. Among about 160,000 clones listed, around 94% were seen once. Sequencing was performed on PBMCs. The receptor source for this set is a man in his sixties with colorectal cancer.

V and J are TRBV19 and TRBJ1-1; TRBD1 might be the D (5 bases). The germline gives CDR1 LNHDA, CDR2 SQIVND (reference sequence). The V end lost 4 bases, the J end lost 4 bases, and 10 bases lay between the germline ends. This CDR3 spans 13 amino acids. The CDR3 sequence: CASSKGDLTEAFF. The DNA of the CDR3 is TGTGCCAGTAGTAAAGGGGACCTCACTGAAGCTTTCTTT.

This clone was found once. The rearrangement links TRBV3-1 (or the pseudogene TRBV3-2) to TRBJ2-2; no definite D call. The CDR3 runs to 13 residues. Germline V gene lookup returns CDR1 LGHDT and CDR2 YNNKEL (reference sequence). V shed 3 bases and J shed 0 bases, with 2 bases lying between them. CDR3 in amino acids: CASSHSNTGELFF. CDR3 DNA sequence: TGTGCCAGCAGCCATTCGAACACCGGGGAGCTGTTTTTT.

This clone occurred once. The gene calls are TRBV9 and TRBJ2-7; possibly TRBD1 or TRBD2 for D (6 bases each). Trimming removed 4 bases at V and 4 bases at J, with 18 bases between. This CDR3 is 15 amino acids long. From germline, CDR1 is SGDLS and CDR2 YYNGEE. The CDR3 here is CASSPRGDTNYEQYF. The CDR3 DNA is TGTGCCAGCAGCCCGAGGGGGGACACGAATTACGAGCAGTACTTC.

To note about this clone: The sample carries other DNA sequences with the same CDR3. The chain links TRBV19 to TRBJ1-5; D remains ambiguous. Germline loops: CDR1 LNHDA, CDR2 SQIVND (reference sequence). The CDR3 loop spans 15 amino acids. V was clipped by 0 bases and J by 5 bases, with 11 bases between them. The chain's CDR3 is CASSIDREGDQPQHF. As DNA, the CDR3 is TGTGCCAGTAGTATAGATAGGGAGGGTGATCAGCCCCAGCATTTT.